Listed here are 20 T cell receptor beta chains from one sample, sequenced in a study of T-cell memory formation after mild COVID-19. In TCRdb, the 5' RACE reads were re-called with MiXCR into one record per CDR3 protein. The data hold 350,000 to 400,000 distinct CDR3 sequences, with 14% observed a single time. Sample: PBMCs or a T cell subset sorted from them (not recorded which). The receptor set was obtained from a man aged 18 to 29 who had mild COVID-19 (a few samples of this study predate the infection). Cell type and time point are not known.

The rearrangement joins TRBV5-1 to TRBJ1-6; a possible D gene is TRBD1 (5 bases). The CDR3 length is 13 residues. V was shortened by 4 bases and J by 9 bases, with 11 bases between the two germline ends. CDR1 is SGHRS and CDR2 is YFSETQ in the germline V gene. In DNA, the CDR3 is TGCGCCAGCAGCGTAGACAGAGGTTCACCCCTCCACTTT. Encoded protein: CASSVDRGSPLHF.

This clonotype was counted between two and nine times. This chain links TRBV19 with TRBJ2-5; D is possibly TRBD1 (6 bases). The V gene lost 10 bases and the J gene lost 4 bases, with 16 bases spanning the gap. The CDR3 consists of 13 residues. From germline, CDR1 is LNHDA and CDR2 SQIVND (reference sequence). The CDR3 region has the DNA TGTGCCACCTCCCAACAGGGCATAGAGACCCAGTACTTC. Its translation: CATSQQGIETQYF. Looking up the rest from reference TRBV19 and TRBJ2-5 gives the full variable domain: DGGITQSPKYLFRKEGQNVTLSCEQNLNHDAMYWYRQDPGQGLRLIYYSQIVNDFQKGDIAEGYSVSREKKESFPLTVTSAQKNPTAFYLCATSQQGIETQYFGPGTRLLVL.

This clonotype was detected only a few times. The gene calls are TRBV7-9 and TRBJ2-2; D is unresolved. V lost 2 bases and J lost 4, with 5 bases in between. Germline CDR1 reads SEHNR; CDR2 reads FQNEAQ (reference sequence). CDR3 length: 13 residues. CDR3 in DNA: TGTGCCAGCAGCTTAAAGACCACCGGGGAGCTGTTTTTT. Translating gives CASSLKTTGELFF.

This clonotype has a handful of counts. This chain connects TRBV2 to TRBJ1-6; D is undetermined. Trimming took off 3 bases at V and 7 bases at J, with 4 bases between the two ends. The CDR3 length is 12 residues. Germline-derived CDR1 and CDR2 are SNHLY and FYNNEI. CDR3 region: CASSDTNSPLHF. The CDR3 nucleotides read TGTGCCAGCAGTGATACGAATTCACCCCTCCACTTT.

A few counts support this clonotype. This chain links TRBV28 with TRBJ2-3; 8 nucleotides agree with TRBD1. This CDR3 comprises 14 residues. V gave up 8 bases and J gave up 1 base; unmatched junction bases: 5. Per germline, CDR1 MDHEN and CDR2 SYDVKM. The DNA for the CDR3 is TGTGCCAGCCTCCTGACAGGGGGCACAGATACGCAGTATTTT. Translation: CASLLTGGTDTQYF. Variable domain in full (rest from reference TRBV28 and TRBJ2-3): DVKVTQSSRYLVKRTGEKVFLECVQDMDHENMFWYRQDPGLGLRLIYFSYDVKMKEKGDIPEGYSVSREKKERFSLILESASTNQTSMYLCASLLTGGTDTQYFGPGTRLTVL.

The CDR3 here is CASSPGSQPQHF. The CDR3 DNA follows: TGTGCCAGCTCACCAGGGAGCCAGCCCCAGCATTTT. The chain recombines TRBV18 with TRBJ1-5; D is undetermined. There are 12 residues in the CDR3. V was shortened by 2 bases and J by 7 bases, with 6 bases between the two germline ends. The germline CDR1 and CDR2 sequences are KGHSH and LQKENI.

This clonotype came up many times. The chain employs TRBV24-1 and TRBJ2-1; TRBD2 matches 13 bases. The length of the CDR3 is 17 residues. CDR1 KGHDR and CDR2 SFDVKD come from the germline V gene. Trimming removed 6 bases from V and 8 bases from J; junction bases left unmatched: 12. The CDR3 loop is CATSPLGTSGDVDEQFF. CDR3 DNA: TGTGCCACCAGTCCGCTGGGGACTAGCGGGGACGTCGATGAGCAGTTCTTC.

This sequence joins TRBV7-2 and TRBJ1-1, with unresolved D. The germline V gene encodes CDR1 SGHTA and CDR2 FQGNSA. The CDR3 is made up of 16 amino acids. Trimming left V 0 bases short and J 0 bases short, with 11 bases between. CDR3 DNA: TGTGCCAGCAGCTTAGCGTTGGCAGGCTTGAACACTGAAGCTTTCTTT. Its protein is CASSLALAGLNTEAFF.

This clonotype was seen only a few times. The chain links TRBV7-9 to TRBJ2-2, with 11 bases lining up with TRBD2. The length of the CDR3 is 16 residues. The V gene end was trimmed by 4 bases and the J gene end by 4 bases; junction bases not matched to a gene: 5. Germline CDR1 and CDR2: SEHNR and FQNEAQ (reference sequence). The CDR3 protein is CASSSGTSGVTGELFF. The CDR3 DNA is TGTGCCAGCAGCTCCGGGACTAGCGGTGTCACCGGGGAGCTGTTTTTT.

There are a few counts of this clonotype. The chain recombines TRBV4-3 with TRBJ1-3; 7 bases line up with TRBD1. Germline loops: CDR1 LGHNA, CDR2 YSLEER. The CDR3 is 15 residues long. V was pared by 7 bases and J by 2 bases, with 8 bases of the junction left unmatched. In DNA, the CDR3 is TGCGCCAGCACCACGGACAGGAGTACTGGAAACACCATATATTTT. This gives the protein CASTTDRSTGNTIYF.

This clonotype was detected only a few times. V gene TRBV5-6 combines with J gene TRBJ2-2; a weak D match, TRBD2 (5 bases). Germline assignment: CDR1 SGHDT and CDR2 YYEEEE. The CDR3 runs to 15 residues. The germline V and J ends were trimmed by 6 bases and 4 bases, with 16 bases remaining between them. The CDR3, as DNA: TGTGCCAGCACTTGGAGGAGTTTTGCCACCGGGGAGCTGTTTTTT. This codes for CASTWRSFATGELFF.

V usage is TRBV12-3 or TRBV12-4 and J usage is TRBJ1-1; D is ambiguous. The length of the CDR3 is 14 residues. V gave up 3 bases and J gave up 1 base, with 9 bases separating them. CDR3 protein: CASSLIGKNTEAFF. CDR3 DNA: TGTGCCAGCAGTTTGATCGGGAAGAACACTGAAGCTTTCTTT.

This clonotype was counted between two and nine times. V usage is TRBV6-2 or TRBV6-3 and J usage is TRBJ2-2, with TRBD1 identical over 9 bases. V gave up 2 bases and J gave up 7 bases; unmatched junction bases: 5. The CDR3 is 15 amino acids. Germline V gives CDR1 MNHEY, CDR2 SVGEGT. The CDR3 protein is CASSYLTGGFGELFF. In DNA form, the CDR3 reads TGTGCCAGCAGTTACCTTACAGGGGGCTTCGGGGAGCTGTTTTTT.

This clonotype was counted only a few times. V and J are TRBV7-8 and TRBJ2-1; 13 bases line up with TRBD2. This CDR3 has 19 residues. The trim removed 0 bases at V and 2 bases at J, leaving 7 bases unmatched. The germline V gene encodes CDR1 SGHVS and CDR2 FQNEAQ. DNA of the CDR3: TGTGCCAGCAGCTTAGCGACTAGCGGGGGGCCCATCCCCTACAATGAGCAGTTCTTC. Residues: CASSLATSGGPIPYNEQFF.

This clonotype has just a few counts. The chain joins TRBV19 to TRBJ1-2; D is unresolved. CDR3 length: 15 amino acids. Trimming left V 7 bases short and J 3 bases short, with 18 bases between. Germline lookup yields CDR1 LNHDA and CDR2 SQIVND (reference sequence). Here the CDR3 DNA reads TGTGCCAGTACCCCTTCCGAGCTGGCTGACTATGGCTACACCTTC. It translates to CASTPSELADYGYTF.

The rearrangement joins TRBV27 to TRBJ1-6, with 7 nucleotides matching TRBD1. The CDR3 loop spans 13 amino acids. V trimming: 7 bases; J trimming: 10 bases; junction bases outside the gene matches: 7. Looked up from germline, CDR1 is MNHEY and CDR2 is SMNVEV (reference sequence). The CDR3 is CASTLGTASPLHF. CDR3 nucleotides: TGTGCCAGCACCCTCGGGACAGCCTCACCCCTCCACTTT.

The CDR3 is CASSLAGTGIPYEQYF. CDR3 coding DNA: TGCGCCAGCAGCTTGGCCGGGACAGGGATCCCCTACGAGCAGTACTTC. The chain combines TRBV5-1 with TRBJ2-7; 9 bases are shared with TRBD1. Germline lookup yields CDR1 SGHRS and CDR2 YFSETQ. The CDR3 sequence is 16 residues long. V lost 0 bases and J lost 2; bases outside the gene matches: 6.

The V gene is TRBV2, the J gene TRBJ2-3, with 8 bases that match TRBD2. Looked up from germline, CDR1 is SNHLY and CDR2 is FYNNEI. This CDR3 contains 17 residues. The V and J ends lost 6 bases and 2 bases, in that order; junction bases with no gene match: 13. As DNA, the CDR3 is TGTGCCAGCAGATACCCCTCCAGCGGGGGCCTCACAGATACGCAGTATTTT. This encodes CASRYPSSGGLTDTQYF.

The rearrangement joins TRBV7-9 to TRBJ1-4; weak D call: TRBD1 (6 bases). Trimming took 0 bases from V and 8 from J, leaving 7 bases between them. Germline V lookup: CDR1 SEHNR, CDR2 FQNEAQ (reference sequence). The CDR3 contains 13 residues. The CDR3 nucleotides are TGTGCCAGCAGCTTAGCGGGGACAGAAAAACTGTTTTTT. Translation: CASSLAGTEKLFF.

CDR3 bases: TGTGCCAGCACCCGGGGGCGGGGAGATACGCAGTATTTT. Encoded protein: CASTRGRGDTQYF. The chain links TRBV12-3 or TRBV12-4 to TRBJ2-3; D could derive from TRBD1 or TRBD2 (6 bases each). The CDR3 length is 13 residues. Trimming stripped 7 bases from V and 5 bases from J, with 13 bases between.